Here is one T cell receptor beta chain with its context. Its specificity is unknown. Time point meaning: after neoadjuvant nivolumab, at surgical resection. Cohort: HPV-negative, locally advanced oral cavity squamous cell carcinoma patients. The germline gives CDR1 SEHNR, CDR2 FQNEAQ (reference sequence). This CDR3 spans 14 amino acids. The V end lost 2 bases, the J end lost 5 bases, and 12 bases lay between the germline ends. These data are taken from a study of neoadjuvant anti-PD-1 for oral cavity cancer. Turning to the study itself: Patients without progression received a fourth nivolumab dose around day 43, then surgical resection on days 50-56. General study results and limits: Higher pretreatment Treg/Th17 ratios tracked higher pretreatment blood clonality. PBMC Gini-index clonality exceeded responders' in non-responders post-nivolumab.

TCRdb keeps only in-frame clones here, not all; method: immunoSEQ multiplex PCR. The repertoire holds fewer than 90,000 clones, with 85% as singletons. The TCR originated in a person aged 35-79 years with oral cavity squamous cell carcinoma. The specimen was PBMCs, collected after nivolumab (anti-PD-1) treatment. The chain couples TRBV7-9 to TRBJ1-1, with no clear D. CDR3 in amino acids: CASSLRASGTEAFF. The CDR3 coding sequence is TGTGCCAGCAGCTTAAGGGCATCTGGGACTGAAGCTTTCTTT.